Below, 10 T cell receptor beta chains from the same sample are listed, as sequenced in a study of post-analysis software for immune sequencing data. General observations from the study: When patients were compared with controls, 5 or 6 TRBV segments were more frequent, TRBV5-6, TRBV5-1 and TRBV20-1 among them.

For these TCRs, the target antigens are not known. Built from TCR beta cDNA, the libraries had unique molecular identifiers in them. TCRdb reanalysed the PCR reads using MiXCR and keeps one entry per CDR3 protein. The sample contains about 170,000 distinct CDR3 sequences, about 29% of which appear only once. Sample: blood. Receptors were obtained from a girl aged 5-17 years with multiple sclerosis.

V and J are TRBV18 and TRBJ2-1; D might be TRBD2 (7 bases). The J call could be wrong; TRBJ2-7 is a better fit for the DNA end. The CDR3 spans 14 residues. Per germline, CDR1 KGHSH and CDR2 LQKENI. The CDR3 DNA sequence: TGTGCCAGCCGAGAAGCGGGCGGGGGCAATGAGCAGTACTTC. This translates into CASREAGGGNEQYF.

This chain links TRBV27 with TRBJ2-3; the D is unclear. V lost 6 bases, J lost 8 bases, and 9 bases lay in between. Germline V gene sequence: CDR1 MNHEY, CDR2 SMNVEV (reference sequence). This CDR3 has 11 amino acids. The CDR3 loop is CASSPVGTQYF. In DNA, the CDR3 is TGTGCCAGCAGCCCCGTGGGTACGCAGTATTTT.

On this clonotype: A read error may explain this, as a much larger clone is one base away. This rearrangement joins TRBV20-1 to TRBJ2-1, with 8 nucleotides matching TRBD2. CDR1 and CDR2 (germline): DFQATT, SNEGSKA (reference sequence). The CDR3 length is 15 residues. The CDR3 spells CGARARDCGTSWEFF. The CDR3 DNA is TGCGGTGCTAGAGCCAGAGACTGTGGGACTAGTTGGGAGTTCTTC.

The chain joins TRBV30 to TRBJ2-5; D uncertain. The CDR3 extends over 15 amino acids. Germline V CDR1 and CDR2: GTSNPN, SVGIG (reference sequence). V shed 0 bases and J shed 4 bases, with 15 bases lying between them. The CDR3, as DNA: TGTGCCTGGAGTGTAACAACCCTAGGCAGAGAGACCCAGTACTTC. Its translation is CAWSVTTLGRETQYF.

This clonotype was seen more than once but under ten times. J is TRBJ1-5 and V is TRBV5-1; D is unresolved. This CDR3 is 14 amino acids long. Germline CDR1 reads SGHRS; CDR2 reads YFSETQ. V was trimmed by 0 bases and J by 3 bases, leaving 7 bases between them. CDR3 in DNA: TGCGCCAGCAGCTTGGAAGGCAACAATCAGCCCCAGCATTTT. The encoded protein is CASSLEGNNQPQHF.

In this sample, this clonotype turned up many times. J is TRBJ1-2 and V is TRBV7-2; D is ambiguous. V lost 1 base and J lost 0, with 6 bases in between. CDR1 and CDR2 (germline): SGHTA, FQGNSA. The CDR3 is 14 residues long. The CDR3 nucleotides read TGTGCCAGCAGCTTAGATCTCACTAACTATGGCTACACCTTC. Its translation is CASSLDLTNYGYTF.

This clonotype has a count of ten or more. The chain links TRBV5-1 to TRBJ2-1; 12 bases are shared with TRBD2. With V trimmed by 4 bases and J by 5 bases, 7 bases remained unmatched. Germline V gene sequence: CDR1 SGHRS, CDR2 YFSETQ. CDR3 size: 16 residues. The CDR3 region is CASSTLAGGLHNEQFF. CDR3 nucleotide sequence: TGCGCCAGCAGCACACTAGCGGGAGGCTTGCACAATGAGCAGTTCTTC.

This clonotype appeared a few times. V gene TRBV7-2 combines with J gene TRBJ1-6; D unclear. The V gene lost 5 bases and the J gene lost 8 bases, with 7 bases spanning the gap. The CDR3 length is 12 residues. Germline V lookup: CDR1 SGHTA, CDR2 FQGNSA. DNA for the CDR3: TGTGCCAGCAGCAGGCCTGATTCACCCCTCCACTTT. The encoded protein is CASSRPDSPLHF.

The CDR3 loop reads CASSPSGRLPYEQYF. The CDR3 DNA follows: TGTGCCAGCAGCCCTAGCGGGAGGCTCCCCTACGAGCAGTACTTC. This sequence joins TRBV7-2 and TRBJ2-4, with 11 nucleotides matching TRBD2. The end of the DNA fits TRBJ2-7 better, so the J call may be wrong. The germline V gene encodes CDR1 SGHTA and CDR2 FQGNSA. The CDR3 is made up of 15 amino acids.

This clonotype was detected a few times. The DNA for the CDR3 is TGTGCCAGCAGCTTCCAAGAGGGCTCCTATGGCTACACCTTC. It is translated as CASSFQEGSYGYTF. The chain employs TRBV12-3 or TRBV12-4 and TRBJ1-2; D gene uncertain. V was cut by 6 bases and J by 4 bases, with 15 bases left in between. The CDR3 length is 14 residues.